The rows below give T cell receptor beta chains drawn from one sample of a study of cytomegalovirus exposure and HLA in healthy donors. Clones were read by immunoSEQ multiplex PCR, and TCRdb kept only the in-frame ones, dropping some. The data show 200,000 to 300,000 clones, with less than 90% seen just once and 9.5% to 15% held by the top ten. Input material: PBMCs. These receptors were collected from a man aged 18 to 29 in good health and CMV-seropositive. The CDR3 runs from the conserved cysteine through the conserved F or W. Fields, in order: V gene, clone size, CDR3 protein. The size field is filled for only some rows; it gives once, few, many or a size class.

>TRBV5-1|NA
CASSLRGDREEKLFF
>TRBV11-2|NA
CASSLLAGGRYNEQFF
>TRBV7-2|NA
CASSVSSSGTSGRAHEQYF
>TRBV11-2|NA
CASSHPGVHEQYF
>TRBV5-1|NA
CASSQHLADYNEQFF
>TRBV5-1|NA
CASSPGTGALNTEAFF
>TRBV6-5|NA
CASSYGSELNTEAFF
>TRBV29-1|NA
CSVGGRGTSNNEQFF
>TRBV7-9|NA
CASSLGDRTNYGYTF
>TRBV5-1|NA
CASSLGQSYEQYF
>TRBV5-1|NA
CASSLAKEQFF
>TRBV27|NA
CASSLGQGGYEQYF
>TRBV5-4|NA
CASSSQGVLVAGANVLTF
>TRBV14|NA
CASSLPGQRNYNEQFF
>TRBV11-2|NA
CASSISGRSLEQYF
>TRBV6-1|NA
CASTKLAGGGDEQFF
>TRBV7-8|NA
CASSLRLAGDYEQYF
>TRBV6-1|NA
CASWKNTEAFF
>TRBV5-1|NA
CASSLALEGHEQYF
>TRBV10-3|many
CAIILTGVRPYNEQFF
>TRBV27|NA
CATSTRQGAVYGYTF
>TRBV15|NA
CATSRTGAYNEQFF
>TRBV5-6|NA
CASSSLALRTVSNYGYTF
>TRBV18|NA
CASSPAGGRRTGELFF
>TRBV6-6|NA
CASSRDRGPDEQFF
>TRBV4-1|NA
CASSLPDRENYGYTF
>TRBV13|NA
CASIAGDNEQFF
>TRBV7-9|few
CASSQEPLGYTF
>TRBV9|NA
CASSGGKSREAFF
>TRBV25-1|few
CASSEGQYGYTF
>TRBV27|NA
CASSFNGELETQYF
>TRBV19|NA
CASSIGAAGGFVADTQYF
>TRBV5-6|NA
CASSLEAVVDYGYTF
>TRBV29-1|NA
CSVAEARYEQYF
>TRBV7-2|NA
CASSLVGYNEQFF
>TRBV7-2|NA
CASSWGTLGAYEQYF
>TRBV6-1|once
CASSAYRDTYEQYF
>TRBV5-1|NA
CASSLGEQFF
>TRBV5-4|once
CASSLPGMNTEAFF
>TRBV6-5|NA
CASKKGTDTQYF
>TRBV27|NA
CASSLGPATTGELFF
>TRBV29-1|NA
CSVATGNTEAFF
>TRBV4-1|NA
CASSHLTGQRMNTEAFF
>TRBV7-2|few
CASSLALANEQYF
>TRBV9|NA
CASSNRGQETQYF
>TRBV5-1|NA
CASSSNSGLGIEQYF
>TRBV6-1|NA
CASRKTGDSYEQYF
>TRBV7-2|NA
CASSITGTGGIAKNIQYF
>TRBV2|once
CASSAGFTEAFF
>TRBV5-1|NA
CASSSGPDTQYF
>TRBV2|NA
CASSDEGVETQYF
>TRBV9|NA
CASTTGRGAHGNTIYF
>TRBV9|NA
CASGRGQTNTEAFF
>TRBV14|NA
CASLRGTEAFF
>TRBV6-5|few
CASSYEASSYNEQFF
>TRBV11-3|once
CASSAFESTEVFF
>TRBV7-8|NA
CASSWTGRGDGYTF
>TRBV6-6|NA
CASSTGGFYEQYF